The clone carrying this T cell receptor beta chain was observed a handful of times. These data originate in a study of identical twins. The CDR3 sequence is 16 residues long. With 5 bases clipped from V and 7 bases from J, the junction kept 12 bases outside the gene matches. CDR1 is SGHTA and CDR2 is FQGNSA in the germline V gene. Template switching added a universal primer site, and cDNA bore unique molecular identifiers. One entry per CDR3 protein results from TCRdb running MiXCR on the 5' RACE reads. The sample contains just under 650,000 distinct CDR3 sequences, just over 7% of which appear only once. These records were also assigned to another study, of yellow fever vaccine responses in identical twins.

The receptor was isolated from a woman under 30 in good health. This sequence joins TRBV7-2 and TRBJ2-2, with 8 bases lining up with TRBD2. Sequences were obtained from PBMCs. The CDR3 protein is CASSPRGGGAGGELFF. The CDR3 coding sequence is TGTGCCAGCAGCCCACGGGGGGGGGGCGCTGGCGGGGAGCTGTTTTTT. Filled out from reference TRBV7-2 and TRBJ2-2, the complete variable domain reads GAGVSQSPSNKVTEKGKDVELRCDPISGHTALYWYRQSLGQGLEFLIYFQGNSAPDKSGLPSDRFSAERTGGSVSTLTIQRTQQEDSAVYLCASSPRGGGAGGELFFGEGSRLTVL.